The rows below give T cell receptor beta chains drawn from one sample of a study of cytomegalovirus exposure and HLA in healthy donors. Method: immunoSEQ multiplex PCR; TCRdb's copy keeps in-frame clones and lacks some. The table shows some 150,000 clones, with just under 85% occurring only once. Sequencing was performed on PBMCs. The receptors originated from a woman in her 40s in good health and CMV-seronegative. Each CDR3 is given with its conserved first and last residue.

>TRBJ1-3|TRBV6-1
CASSEQQAGNTIYF
>TRBJ1-3|TRBV6-1
CASRRDRGSGNTIYF
>TRBJ2-2|TRBV7-9
CASSFGSGEVGELSF
>TRBJ2-3|TRBV9
CASSAEGWEGTQYF
>TRBJ2-5|TRBV5-1
CASSLTETQYF
>TRBJ1-1|TRBV5-1
CASSAQNTEAFF
>TRBJ2-7|TRBV19
CASSVRDRRYEQYF
>TRBJ2-7|TRBV5-8
CASSLGAGGYEQYF
>TRBJ1-1|TRBV5-1
CASSLDSMNTEAFF
>TRBJ2-3|TRBV29-1
CSVDRGFF
>TRBJ2-1|TRBV2
CASSVDREAEQFF
>TRBJ2-6|TRBV4-3
CASSARGSGANVLTF
>TRBJ1-1|TRBV4-3
CASSQHRGPTEAFF
>TRBJ2-2|TRBV28
CASSSPLAQNTGELFF